Shown below are 22 T cell receptor beta chains from a single sample sequenced in a study of blood T cells in healthy people across ages. Primed by a sample-barcoded 5' primer and a J-beta primer mix, a second PCR proceeded for about 7 to 12 cycles. TCRdb used MiXCR to reprocess the 5' RACE reads, holding one entry per CDR3 protein. Of 800,000 to 950,000 distinct CDR3 sequences detected, 25% to 35% appear once; the ten largest clones hold roughly a tenth. These same records also appear under a second study, on T cells of mothers and their children.

The sample taken for sequencing was blood. The source of these receptors is a woman between 40 and 50 years old in good health.

The rearrangement uses TRBV5-1 and TRBJ2-1; TRBD1 is a possible D gene (6 bases). The germline V gene encodes CDR1 SGHRS and CDR2 YFSETQ. The CDR3 runs to 18 residues. V lost 3 bases and J lost 7, with 26 bases in between. CDR3 nucleotides: TGCGCCAGCAGCTCGAGCTTACTACAGGGACGGTGGTTAAATGAGCAGTTCTTC. Amino acids: CASSSSLLQGRWLNEQFF.

The chain links TRBV20-1 to TRBJ1-1; D remains unclear. There are 14 residues in the CDR3. CDR1 is DFQATT and CDR2 is SNEGSKA in the germline V gene (reference sequence). V lost 4 bases and J 1 base, leaving 13 bases between the germline ends. CDR3 sequence reads: CSAKTPGRNTEAFF. In DNA, the CDR3 is TGCAGTGCTAAAACTCCAGGAAGGAACACTGAAGCTTTCTTT.

The chain recombines TRBV27 with TRBJ1-1, with 9 positions matching TRBD1. This CDR3 is built from 16 residues. Trimming at V came to 5 bases and at J to 4 bases, leaving 11 bases not matched to a gene. In germline, CDR1 is MNHEY, CDR2 SMNVEV (reference sequence). The CDR3 nucleotides are TGTGCCAGCAGTCAAGGGGCCCACAGGGGGCTCACTGAAGCTTTCTTT. Amino acids: CASSQGAHRGLTEAFF.

This chain links TRBV5-5 with TRBJ1-1, with a weak D call TRBD1 (5 bases). There are 14 residues in the CDR3. The V end was cut by 2 bases, the J end by 3 bases, with 11 bases between. Germline V gene sequence: CDR1 SGHKS, CDR2 YYEKEE (reference sequence). CDR3 DNA sequence: TGTGCCAGCAGCTTCGGAACGGGGGACACTGAAGCTTTCTTT. Residues: CASSFGTGDTEAFF.

Points on this clonotype: This sequence may be a read error, since a much larger clone differs from it by one base. This rearrangement joins TRBV15 to TRBJ1-1; no firm D call. The CDR3 covers 16 residues. The V end was cut by 3 bases, the J end by 1 base, with 15 bases between. Germline V gene sequence: CDR1 LNHNV, CDR2 YYDKDF (reference sequence). CDR3 sequence (DNA): TGTGCCACCAGCAGGGGAGTTTTTGCGGCGAACACTGAAGCTTTCTTT. This gives the protein CATSRGVFAANTEAFF.

As concerns this clonotype: It may be a read error: a sequence one base away is much more abundant. This chain uses TRBV7-2 with TRBJ2-5; D uncertain. The CDR3 sequence is 14 residues long. Germline CDR1 reads SGHTA; CDR2 reads FQGNSA. Trimming cost V 4 bases and J 13 bases, with 22 bases left between them. The CDR3 reads CASSYPGAAYERYF. CDR3 bases: TGTGCCAGCAGCTACCCGGGCGCGGCCTACGAGCGGTACTTC.

CDR3 sequence reads: CASSLGGALGEKLFF. For the CDR3, the DNA is TGTGCCAGCAGCTTAGGAGGGGCCCTTGGCGAAAAACTGTTTTTT. The rearrangement links TRBV7-9 to TRBJ1-4, with D tentatively TRBD1 (5 bases). Per the germline V gene, CDR1 is SEHNR and CDR2 is FQNEAQ (reference sequence). Trimming removed 1 base from V and 8 bases from J, with 14 bases in between. CDR3 length equals 15 residues.

Note on this clonotype: The junction shows a germline mismatch at one end, possibly a read error. This chain uses TRBV7-2 with TRBJ2-1; TRBD2 agrees at 9 bases. CDR3 length equals 16 residues. Germline CDR1 and CDR2: SGHTA and FQGNSA. The CDR3 spells CASSLGVAGGVNEKFF. CDR3 sequence (DNA): TGTGCCAGCAGCTTGGGTGTCGCGGGAGGGGTCAATGAGAAGTTCTTC.

The chain employs TRBV5-1 and TRBJ2-1; TRBD2 aligns across 7 bases. Trimming cost V 2 bases and J 4 bases; bases outside gene matches: 6. Germline CDR1 and CDR2: SGHRS and YFSETQ. This CDR3 is built from 15 residues. CDR3 nucleotides: TGCGCCAGCAGCTTTTTCGGGACTACGTACAATGAGCAGTTCTTC. Translation gives CASSFFGTTYNEQFF.

The V call is TRBV18, the J call TRBJ2-1; 13 nucleotides agree with TRBD2. V lost 4 bases to trimming and J lost 7 bases; unmatched junction nucleotides: 10. The CDR3 has 17 amino acids. Germline values: CDR1 KGHSH, CDR2 LQKENI. The DNA for the CDR3 is TGTGCCAGCTCACGAACTTCGGGACTAGCGGGGTCGAATGAGCAGTTCTTC. Translating it yields CASSRTSGLAGSNEQFF.

This clonotype appeared a few times. This chain uses TRBV6-6 with TRBJ1-5, with 8 positions matching TRBD1. Germline CDR1 reads MNHNY; CDR2 reads SVGAGI (reference sequence). V lost 6 bases and J lost 0; bases outside the gene matches: 1. This CDR3 region has 14 residues. The CDR3: CASRDRDSNQPQHF. The CDR3 DNA reads TGTGCCAGCAGGGACAGGGATAGCAATCAGCCCCAGCATTTT.

The V and J genes are TRBV12-3 or TRBV12-4 and TRBJ2-2; TRBD1 or TRBD2 may be the D gene (6 bases each). With 7 bases removed from V and 5 bases from J, the gap between germline ends came to 14 bases. CDR3 size: 14 residues. CDR3 protein: CASNNGGATGELFF. The CDR3 DNA follows: TGTGCCAGCAACAACGGGGGCGCGACCGGGGAGCTGTTTTTT.

As to this clonotype: This may be a read error: a much more frequent sequence differs by one nucleotide. This rearrangement joins TRBV20-1 to TRBJ2-4; 8 nucleotides agree with TRBD1. The J call is uncertain, as TRBJ2-5 better fits the DNA end. The CDR3 is made up of 15 amino acids. From germline, CDR1 is DFQATT and CDR2 SNEGSKA (reference sequence). CDR3 loop: CSARRTGSSAETQYF. The CDR3 DNA sequence: TGCAGTGCTAGGCGGACAGGGTCTTCCGCGGAGACCCAGTACTTC.

V is TRBV24-1 and J is TRBJ2-7; maybe TRBD2 (6 bases). The CDR3 totals 15 residues. The germline gives CDR1 KGHDR, CDR2 SFDVKD. V was pared by 4 bases and J by 5 bases, with 17 bases between. For the CDR3, the DNA is TGTGCCACCAGTGAGTCGGGGAGGCTTTCCCACGAGCAGTACTTC. Translation gives CATSESGRLSHEQYF.

The chain has TRBV6-2 or TRBV6-3 and TRBJ2-3; D is undetermined. Germline lookup yields CDR1 MNHEY and CDR2 SVGEGT. The CDR3 spans 15 residues. Trimming left V 2 bases short and J 1 base short, with 10 bases between. The CDR3 sequence is CASSYPLLGTDTQYF. CDR3 in DNA: TGTGCCAGCAGTTACCCCCTCCTAGGCACAGATACGCAGTATTTT.

This clonotype has just a few counts. J is TRBJ1-2 and V is TRBV3-1; D remains unclear. CDR3 length equals 13 residues. CDR1 is LGHDT and CDR2 is YNNKEL in the germline V gene (reference sequence). With 5 bases removed from V and 8 bases from J, the gap between germline ends came to 15 bases. DNA for the CDR3: TGTGCCAGCAGCGTAACACCGGTCAAGGGCTACACCTTC. Translated: CASSVTPVKGYTF. The full variable domain, rest sourced from reference TRBV3-1 and TRBJ1-2, is DTAVSQTPKYLVTQMGNDKSIKCEQNLGHDTMYWYKQDSKKFLKIMFSYNNKELIINETVPNRFSPKSPDKAHLNLHINSLELGDSAVYFCASSVTPVKGYTFGSGTRLTVV.

This chain links TRBV6-5 with TRBJ1-1, with D tentatively TRBD1 (5 bases). The germline CDR1 and CDR2 sequences are MNHEY and SVGAGI. V was clipped by 5 bases and J by 4 bases, with 14 bases between them. The CDR3 covers 14 residues. The CDR3 region is CASSRQGPFTEAFF. The CDR3 nucleotides read TGTGCCAGCAGTCGCCAGGGCCCCTTCACTGAAGCTTTCTTT.

This clonotype occurred a few times. The gene calls are TRBV28 and TRBJ2-7; 8 nucleotides align to TRBD1. The CDR3 sequence is 16 residues long. Germline CDR1 MDHEN, CDR2 SYDVKM. V shed 7 bases, J shed 5 bases, and the junction held 16 bases outside the gene matches. The CDR3 bases are TGTGCCAGCATCCTTTACGCGGACAGGGCTTTCAACGAGCAGTACTTC. This gives the protein CASILYADRAFNEQYF.

J is TRBJ2-1 and V is TRBV7-9, with 7 bases lining up with TRBD2. Losses at the gene ends were 3 bases for V and 5 bases for J; bases not matched to a gene: 7. The CDR3 has 15 residues. Germline V gene data show CDR1 as SEHNR and CDR2 as FQNEAQ (reference sequence). The CDR3 spells CASSFGTTGDNEQFF. The CDR3, as DNA: TGTGCCAGCAGCTTCGGGACTACCGGTGACAATGAGCAGTTCTTC.

This clonotype was seen repeatedly, ten times or more. The chain is built from TRBV20-1 and TRBJ2-7; TRBD2 matches 7 bases. Germline V gene data show CDR1 as DFQATT and CDR2 as SNEGSKA (reference sequence). J lost 1 base, V lost 3 bases, and 3 bases had no gene match. The CDR3 spans 13 residues. CDR3 in DNA: TGCAGTGCTAGGGGCGGGGGTTCCTACGAGCAGTACTTC. This translates into CSARGGGSYEQYF.

This clonotype appeared many times. The gene calls are TRBV24-1 and TRBJ2-5; 8 positions agree with TRBD1. Germline V lookup: CDR1 KGHDR, CDR2 SFDVKD. The CDR3 extends over 16 amino acids. V trimming: 5 bases; J trimming: 4 bases; junction bases outside the gene matches: 11. CDR3: CATSGSTGDRLETQYF. The CDR3 DNA reads as TGTGCCACCAGTGGCTCGACAGGGGATAGGCTAGAGACCCAGTACTTC.

This clonotype was observed a handful of times. This rearrangement joins TRBV28 to TRBJ2-1, with D perhaps matching TRBD1 (6 bases). V was trimmed by 3 bases and J by 13 bases, leaving 22 bases between them. Looked up from germline, CDR1 is MDHEN and CDR2 is SYDVKM. CDR3 length: 15 amino acids. CDR3 DNA sequence: TGTGCCAGCAGTTTCCTTGGGGGCAGACAAGAGACCCAGTTCTTC. Translated: CASSFLGGRQETQFF. The complete variable domain, with remaining parts taken from reference TRBV28 and TRBJ2-1, reads DVKVTQSSRYLVKRTGEKVFLECVQDMDHENMFWYRQDPGLGLRLIYFSYDVKMKEKGDIPEGYSVSREKKERFSLILESASTNQTSMYLCASSFLGGRQETQFFGPGTRLTVL.